The rows below give T cell receptor beta chains drawn from one sample of a study of T cell responses to AZD1222 COVID-19 vaccine. Generated by immunoSEQ multiplex PCR, the TCRdb table keeps only in-frame clones and is missing some. The data show around 130,000 clones, about nine tenths seen once. The source was peripheral blood, collected 28 days after the second AZD1222 dose. These receptors came from an adult who received the AZD1222 COVID-19 vaccine. Both conserved end residues are part of each CDR3. D genes are given only for firm matches. Size tells how often a clone was seen (once, few, many) or the class of an expanded clone, and some rows leave it out.

>.|TRBJ1-2|TRBV12-3/TRBV12-4|.
TGTGCCAGCAGATCGGATGGGGACTATGGCTACACCTTC
CASRSDGDYGYTF
>.|TRBJ2-2|TRBV5-1|.
TGCGCCAGCAGCTTGGGGGGGCGAACCGGGGAGCTGTTTTTT
CASSLGGRTGELFF
>TRBD1|TRBJ1-2|TRBV7-2|.
TGTGCCAGCAGCTCCCGACAGGGGGCCGGCTACACCTTC
CASSSRQGAGYTF
>.|TRBJ1-2|TRBV7-2|.
TGTGCCAGCAGCTTAGGTGTAGGGTTCTATGGCTACACCTTC
CASSLGVGFYGYTF
>.|TRBJ1-1|TRBV9|.
TGTGCCAGCAGCGTAGATAGTGGGGGAGGTGAAGCTTTCTTT
CASSVDSGGGEAFF
>.|TRBJ2-1|TRBV12-3/TRBV12-4|.
TGTGCCAGCAGTTTCGTTTACAATGAGCAGTTCTTC
CASSFVYNEQFF
>.|TRBJ1-1|TRBV18|once
TGTGCCAGCTCACCACAGGGCGGGTACACTGAAGCTTTCTTT
CASSPQGGYTEAFF
>TRBD2|TRBJ2-1|TRBV6-2/TRBV6-3|.
TGTGCCAGCAGCCAACTTGGACTAGCGAGGGCGGGGTTCTTC
CASSQLGLARAGFF
>.|TRBJ2-1|TRBV3-1/TRBV3-2|.
TGTGCCAGCAGCCAAGATCCGAAGGGGGGTCCCTACAATGAGCAGTTCTTC
CASSQDPKGGPYNEQFF
>.|TRBJ2-3|TRBV7-6|.
TGTGCCAGCAGCTTAAGGGAATCCCACGTAGATACGCAGTATTTT
CASSLRESHVDTQYF
>.|TRBJ1-2|TRBV2|.
TGTGCCAGCAGAAGGGACACCCGAACCATCTGCACCTTC
CASRRDTRTICTF
>.|TRBJ1-4|TRBV4-1|.
TGCGCCAGCAGCCAAGGGATGATTAATGAAAAACTGTTTTTT
CASSQGMINEKLFF
>TRBD1|TRBJ1-4|TRBV6-4|.
TGTGCCAGCAGCGCGACAGGGGGCAATGAAAAACTGTTTTTT
CASSATGGNEKLFF
>.|TRBJ1-2|TRBV25-1|.
TGTGCCAGCAGTGCGGTGGCCACCCGGTCCAGCTACACCTTC
CASSAVATRSSYTF
>.|TRBJ1-1|TRBV11-2|once
TGTGCCAGCAGCACCCAGACAGGCACTGAAGCTTTCTTT
CASSTQTGTEAFF
>TRBD2|TRBJ2-1|TRBV6-4|.
TGTGCCAGCAGTGAGGGTAGCGGGGCCTACAATGAGCAGTTCTTC
CASSEGSGAYNEQFF
>TRBD1|TRBJ1-1|TRBV5-1|.
TGCGCCAGCAGCTTGGTAGCTACAGGGGACACTGAAGCTTTCTTT
CASSLVATGDTEAFF
>TRBD1|TRBJ2-7|TRBV10-3|once
TGTGCCATCAGTTGGGACAGGGGGATCGAGCAGTACTTC
CAISWDRGIEQYF
>.|TRBJ1-1|TRBV6-5|.
TGTGCCAGTGGTAGGGGTTTAGCTGAAGCTTTCTTT
CASGRGLAEAFF
>TRBD1|TRBJ1-6|TRBV7-2|.
TGTGCCAGCAGCCGGGACAGGGGTAATTCACCCCTCCACTTT
CASSRDRGNSPLHF
>TRBD2|TRBJ2-1|TRBV7-3|.
TGTGCCAGCAGCACCCTAGCGGGAGGGCCCGGCACCATATACAATGAGCAGTTCTTC
CASSTLAGGPGTIYNEQFF
>.|TRBJ2-1|TRBV27|.
TGTGCCAGCAGTTTGATTAAGGCGGGTAGCTCCTACAATGAGCAGTTCTTC
CASSLIKAGSSYNEQFF
>.|TRBJ1-3|TRBV7-3|.
TGTGCCAGCAGCTTAACGGGTACCTCTGGAAACACCATATATTTT
CASSLTGTSGNTIYF
>.|TRBJ1-1|TRBV27|.
TGTGCCAGCAGTTTGAGGGTTGGCACTGAAGCTTTCTTT
CASSLRVGTEAFF
>TRBD1|TRBJ1-2|TRBV5-6|.
TGTGCCAGCAGCCAAAGCCAGGGGGCAGAGGGCTATGGCTACACCTTC
CASSQSQGAEGYGYTF
>TRBD2|TRBJ2-7|TRBV5-1|.
TGCGCCAGCAGCTTGGGACTAGCGGCTAGGGGCTACGAGCAGTACTTC
CASSLGLAARGYEQYF
>.|TRBJ1-1|TRBV12-3/TRBV12-4|.
TGTGCCAGCAGTTTGAGGGGACACACTGAAGCTTTCTTT
CASSLRGHTEAFF
>.|TRBJ1-5|TRBV28|.
TGTGCCAGCAGTTGGGCCTTGAGGGGCAATCAGCCCCAGCATTTT
CASSWALRGNQPQHF
>TRBD2|TRBJ2-3|TRBV4-1|.
TGCGCCAGCAGCCAAGATATTGGACTAGCGGGAGGGCCAGATACGCAGTATTTT
CASSQDIGLAGGPDTQYF
>.|TRBJ1-3|TRBV19|.
TGTGCCAGTAGTCGCCACACGGGTAAGGGTTCCGGAAACACCATATATTTT
CASSRHTGKGSGNTIYF
>.|TRBJ1-6|TRBV18|.
TGTGCCAGCTCTCCGGGCAGGGCGAGGCTCACGCCCCTCCACTTT
CASSPGRARLTPLHF
>TRBD1|TRBJ1-1|TRBV19|.
TGTGCCAGTGCTGACAGGGCTAACACTGAAGCTTTCTTT
CASADRANTEAFF
>.|TRBJ1-2|TRBV6-5|.
TGTGCCAGCAGTTACTCGACCGGGGCGGGTGGCTACACCTTC
CASSYSTGAGGYTF
>.|TRBJ1-1|TRBV7-9|.
TGTGCCAGCAGCTTTGGGAGGGAGGGGACTGAAGCTTTCTTT
CASSFGREGTEAFF
>TRBD1|TRBJ2-4|TRBV19|.
TGTGCCAGTAGTCCTTGGGACAGAGAAAACATTCAGTACTTC
CASSPWDRENIQYF